This T cell receptor (beta chain) was retrieved from a study of patients and donors after allogeneic stem cell transplantation. Trimming cost V 6 bases and J 6 bases, with 11 bases left between them. The V gene's germline CDR1 is KGHDR and CDR2 SFDVKD. The CDR3 covers 13 residues. MiXCR was run by TCRdb on the RT-PCR reads, yielding one entry per CDR3 protein. The sample carries about a million distinct CDR3 sequences, roughly 17% recorded once. The receptor was derived from a human donor who was either an allogeneic HSCT recipient or a stem cell or donor lymphocyte infusion donor (not recorded which). It is not recorded whose cells these are; they may come from a transplant donor. The gene calls are TRBV24-1 and TRBJ2-1; TRBD1 is a possible D gene (6 bases). Sample: blood, either unsorted or a sorted T cell fraction (not recorded which). CDR3 DNA: TGTGCCACCAGTTCGTCAGGGGTCAATGAGCAGTTCTTC. It is translated as CATSSSGVNEQFF.